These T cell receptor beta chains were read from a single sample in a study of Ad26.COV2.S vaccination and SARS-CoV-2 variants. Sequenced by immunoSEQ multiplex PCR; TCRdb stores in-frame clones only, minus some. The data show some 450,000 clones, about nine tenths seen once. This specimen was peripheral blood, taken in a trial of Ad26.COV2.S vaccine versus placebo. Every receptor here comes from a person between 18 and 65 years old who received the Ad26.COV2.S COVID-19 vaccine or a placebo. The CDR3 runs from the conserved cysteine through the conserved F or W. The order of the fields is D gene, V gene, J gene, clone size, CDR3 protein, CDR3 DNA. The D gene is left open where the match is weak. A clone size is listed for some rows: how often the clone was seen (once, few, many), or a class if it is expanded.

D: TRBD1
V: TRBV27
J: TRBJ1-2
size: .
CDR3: CASSFSRGQVGYTF
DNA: TGTGCCAGCAGTTTCAGCAGGGGGCAGGTCGGCTACACCTTC

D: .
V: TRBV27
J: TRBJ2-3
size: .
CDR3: CASSLSPGGNTQYF
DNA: TGTGCCAGCAGTCTCTCCCCGGGGGGCAATACGCAGTATTTT

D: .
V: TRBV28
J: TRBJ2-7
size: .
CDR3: CASSSDPEQYF
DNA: TGTGCCAGCAGTTCTGACCCCGAGCAGTACTTC

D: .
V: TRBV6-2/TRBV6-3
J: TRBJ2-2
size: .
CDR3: CASSYRSWQFTNTGELFF
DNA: TGTGCCAGCAGTTACAGAAGCTGGCAGTTCACGAACACCGGGGAGCTGTTTTTT

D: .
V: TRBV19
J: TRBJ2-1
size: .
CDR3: CASSIQNEQFF
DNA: TGTGCCAGTAGTATACAAAATGAGCAGTTCTTC

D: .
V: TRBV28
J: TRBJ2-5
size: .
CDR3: CASSLGPIQETQYF
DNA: TGTGCCAGCAGTTTAGGGCCGATACAAGAGACCCAGTACTTC

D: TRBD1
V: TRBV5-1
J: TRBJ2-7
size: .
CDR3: CASSLSRGLYEQYF
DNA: TGCGCCAGCAGCTTGTCCAGGGGGCTGTACGAGCAGTACTTC

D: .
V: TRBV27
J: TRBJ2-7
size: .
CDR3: CASSYPGRRGYEQYF
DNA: TGTGCCAGCAGTTATCCCGGGAGAAGAGGCTACGAGCAGTACTTC

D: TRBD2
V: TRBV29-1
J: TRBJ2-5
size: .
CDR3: CSVNLSGGETQYF
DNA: TGCAGCGTTAATCTTAGCGGGGGAGAGACCCAGTACTTC

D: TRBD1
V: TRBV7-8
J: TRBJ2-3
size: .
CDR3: CASSPSRDSRVVKYF
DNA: TGTGCCAGCAGCCCGTCCCGGGACAGCCGGGTGGTGAAGTATTTT

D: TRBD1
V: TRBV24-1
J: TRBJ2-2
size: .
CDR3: CATSAHPGTAKTGELFF
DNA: TGTGCCACCAGTGCCCATCCCGGGACAGCGAAAACCGGGGAGCTGTTTTTT

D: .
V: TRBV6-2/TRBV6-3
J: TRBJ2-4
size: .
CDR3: CASSRGQIQYF
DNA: TGTGCCAGCAGTCGGGGCCAGATTCAGTACTTC

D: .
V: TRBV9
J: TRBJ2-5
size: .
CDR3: CASSVTSQETQYF
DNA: TGTGCCAGCAGCGTTACTAGCCAGGAGACCCAGTACTTC

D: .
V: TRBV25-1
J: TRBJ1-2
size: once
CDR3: CASSETRRDYGYTF
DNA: TGTGCCAGCAGTGAGACCCGACGGGACTATGGCTACACCTTC

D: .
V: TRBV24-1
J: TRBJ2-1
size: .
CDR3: CATSDFQRGIGGPYNEQFF
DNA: TGTGCCACCAGTGATTTCCAAAGGGGGATTGGCGGGCCTTACAATGAGCAGTTCTTC

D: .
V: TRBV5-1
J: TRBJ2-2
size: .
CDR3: CASSRIQGNTGELFF
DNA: TGCGCCAGCAGCCGAATACAGGGAAACACCGGGGAGCTGTTTTTT

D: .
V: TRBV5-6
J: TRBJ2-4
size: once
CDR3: CASSLGALNIQYF
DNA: TGTGCCAGCAGCTTGGGTGCCCTCAACATTCAGTACTTC

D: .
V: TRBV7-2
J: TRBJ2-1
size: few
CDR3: CASSSRGVAYNEQFF
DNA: TGTGCCAGCAGCTCGAGGGGAGTAGCCTACAATGAGCAGTTCTTC

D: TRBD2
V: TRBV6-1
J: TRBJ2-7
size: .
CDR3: CASSETSGSYEQYF
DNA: TGTGCCAGCAGTGAAACTAGCGGGAGTTACGAGCAGTACTTC

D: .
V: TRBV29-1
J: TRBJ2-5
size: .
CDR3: CSVRAVETTGETQYF
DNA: TGCAGCGTCCGGGCCGTAGAAACAACGGGGGAGACCCAGTACTTC

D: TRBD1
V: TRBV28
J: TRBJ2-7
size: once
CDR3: CASSSRTGTGFYEQYF
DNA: TGTGCCAGCAGTTCGCGAACCGGGACAGGATTCTACGAGCAGTACTTC

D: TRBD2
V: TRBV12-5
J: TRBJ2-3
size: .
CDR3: CASGLSRLAGGNTDTQYF
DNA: TGTGCTAGTGGTCTGTCCCGCCTAGCGGGAGGGAACACAGATACGCAGTATTTT

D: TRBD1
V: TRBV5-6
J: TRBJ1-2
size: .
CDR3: CASSLGPGTAYGYTF
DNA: TGTGCCAGCAGCTTAGGACCCGGGACAGCCTATGGCTACACCTTC

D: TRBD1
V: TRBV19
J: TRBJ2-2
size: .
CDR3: CASSIGTGFTGELFF
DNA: TGTGCCAGTAGTATCGGGACAGGGTTCACCGGGGAGCTGTTTTTT

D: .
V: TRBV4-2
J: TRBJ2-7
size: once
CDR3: CASTPGRGAVDEQYF
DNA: TGTGCCAGCACCCCGGGGAGAGGGGCAGTCGACGAGCAGTACTTC

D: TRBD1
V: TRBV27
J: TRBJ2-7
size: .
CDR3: CASSSNHRGIYEQYF
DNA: TGTGCCAGCAGTTCCAATCACAGGGGGATCTACGAGCAGTACTTC

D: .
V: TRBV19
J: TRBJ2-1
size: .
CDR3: CASSIVLARDEQFF
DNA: TGTGCCAGTAGTATAGTGCTAGCTCGCGATGAGCAGTTCTTC

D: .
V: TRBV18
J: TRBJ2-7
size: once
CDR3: CASSPLRGSSYEQYF
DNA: TGTGCCAGCTCACCTCTCCGGGGGAGCTCCTACGAGCAGTACTTC

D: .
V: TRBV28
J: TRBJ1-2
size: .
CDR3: CASSKPSGTNYGYTF
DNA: TGTGCCAGCAGTAAGCCCTCCGGGACCAACTATGGCTACACCTTC

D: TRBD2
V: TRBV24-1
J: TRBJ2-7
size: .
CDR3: CAIRVITGGESSYEQYF
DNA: TGTGCCATCAGAGTCATAACCGGGGGGGAGAGCTCCTACGAGCAGTACTTC

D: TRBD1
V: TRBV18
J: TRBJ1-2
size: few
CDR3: CASSTGTDYGYTF
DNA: TGTGCCAGCTCAACCGGGACAGACTATGGCTACACCTTC

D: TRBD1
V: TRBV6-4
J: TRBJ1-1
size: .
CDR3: CASSVGSGTVGSNTEAFF
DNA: TGTGCCAGCAGTGTGGGTAGTGGGACAGTTGGCTCGAACACTGAAGCTTTCTTT

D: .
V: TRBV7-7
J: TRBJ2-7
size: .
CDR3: CASSLSRGNEQYF
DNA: TGTGCTAGCAGCTTGTCCAGGGGCAACGAGCAGTACTTC

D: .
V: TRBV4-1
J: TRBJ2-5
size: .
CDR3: CASSQDIGRETQYF
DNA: TGCGCCAGCAGCCAAGATATCGGACGAGAGACCCAGTACTTC

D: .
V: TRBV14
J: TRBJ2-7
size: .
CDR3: CASQAELTYEQYF
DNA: TGTGCCAGTCAAGCGGAGTTGACCTACGAGCAGTACTTC

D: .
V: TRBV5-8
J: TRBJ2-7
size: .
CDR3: CASTSGVIYEQYF
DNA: TGTGCCAGCACCTCGGGGGTGATCTACGAGCAGTACTTC

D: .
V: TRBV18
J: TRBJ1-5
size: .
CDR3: CASSPEQPRNNQPQHF
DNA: TGTGCCAGCTCACCAGAACAGCCCAGGAACAATCAGCCCCAGCATTTT

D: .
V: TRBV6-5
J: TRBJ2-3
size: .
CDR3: CASSLYTDTQYF
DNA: TGTGCCAGCAGCCTCTACACAGATACGCAGTATTTT

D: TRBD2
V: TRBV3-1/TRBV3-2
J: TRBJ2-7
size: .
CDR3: CASSQSGRERYEQYF
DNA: TGTGCCAGCAGCCAATCGGGGCGGGAGAGGTACGAGCAGTACTTC

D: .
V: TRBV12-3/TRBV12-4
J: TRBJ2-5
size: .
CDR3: CASSRDSLETQYF
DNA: TGTGCCAGCAGCCGGGACTCCTTGGAGACCCAGTACTTC

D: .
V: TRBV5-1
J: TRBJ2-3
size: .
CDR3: CASSFTGTDTQYF
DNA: TGCGCCAGCAGCTTTACAGGCACAGATACGCAGTATTTT

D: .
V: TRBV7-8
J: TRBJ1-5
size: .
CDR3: CASSPDPNQPQHF
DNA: TGTGCCAGCAGCCCAGACCCCAATCAGCCCCAGCATTTT

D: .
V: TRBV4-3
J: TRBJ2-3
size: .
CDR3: CASSQGQTDTQYF
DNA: TGCGCCAGCAGCCAAGGACAGACAGATACGCAGTATTTT

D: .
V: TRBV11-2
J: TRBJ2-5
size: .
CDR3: CASSLGSRAGETQYF
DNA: TGTGCCAGCAGCTTAGGGAGTAGGGCGGGGGAGACCCAGTACTTC

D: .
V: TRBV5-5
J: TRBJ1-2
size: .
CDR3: CASSLFAEYGYTF
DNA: TGTGCCAGCAGCTTGTTTGCGGAATATGGCTACACCTTC

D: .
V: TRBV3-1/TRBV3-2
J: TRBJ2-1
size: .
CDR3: CASSQQGEQFF
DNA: TGTGCCAGCAGCCAACAAGGGGAGCAGTTCTTC

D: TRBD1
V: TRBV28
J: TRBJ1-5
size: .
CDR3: CASSLKYRDRGSNQPQHF
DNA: TGTGCCAGCAGTTTGAAATACCGGGACAGGGGAAGCAATCAGCCCCAGCATTTT

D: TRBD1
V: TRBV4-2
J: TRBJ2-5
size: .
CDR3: CASSQGQGERETQYF
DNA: TGTGCCAGCAGCCAGGGACAGGGTGAGAGAGAGACCCAGTACTTC